This passage covers 12 T cell receptor beta chains from one sample sequenced in a study of T cells after yellow fever vaccination (dated 2019 in TCRdb). The library came from 5' RACE. The sequencer was an Illumina HiSeq 2500. TCRdb cleaned the public reads at Q25 with fastp, built clones with MiXCR and kept in-frame beta chains. Each entry merges the rows of one CDR3 protein and shows their most common DNA and genes. The sample yields about 160,000 distinct CDR3 sequences; about 7% were counted once. The top ten constitute more than 2% of the sample. This sample's treatment or condition label indicates: live attenuated yellow fever vaccine strain. This specimen consisted of CD4+ T cells sorted from PBMCs, obtained 5 days after the first yellow fever vaccination. The origin of the receptors is a man between 18 and 29 years old who received the YFV17D yellow fever vaccine.

The V call is TRBV6-5, the J call TRBJ1-1, with 7 bases fitting TRBD1. CDR1 and CDR2 (germline): MNHEY, SVGAGI. This CDR3 has 15 residues. Trimming removed 0 bases from V and 4 bases from J; junction bases left unmatched: 5. DNA of the CDR3: TGTGCCAGCAGTTACTCGACAGGGTTGGGCACTGAAGCTTTCTTT. Protein sequence: CASSYSTGLGTEAFF.

The CDR3 region has the DNA TGTGCCAGCACCCGAGGAATAGCGGCCCCAGATACGCAGTATTTT. It translates to CASTRGIAAPDTQYF. The chain uses TRBV7-2 and TRBJ2-3; weak D call: TRBD2 (6 bases). The CDR3 is 15 amino acids. Germline CDR1 reads SGHTA; CDR2 reads FQGNSA. V was cut by 7 bases and J by 4 bases, with 18 bases left in between.

This clonotype was picked up a small number of times. This chain uses TRBV5-1 with TRBJ1-4; D not certain. Germline assignment: CDR1 SGHRS and CDR2 YFSETQ. Deletions cut 0 bases from V and 0 bases from J, with 6 bases between. This CDR3 region has 15 residues. The CDR3 DNA is TGCGCCAGCAGCTTGGCCGGCTCAACTAATGAAAAACTGTTTTTT. Translated: CASSLAGSTNEKLFF.

The chain links TRBV25-1 to TRBJ1-6; perhaps TRBD1 as D (5 bases). The CDR3 is made up of 13 amino acids. Germline CDR1 and CDR2: MGHDK and SYGVNS. Trimming removed 3 bases from V and 9 bases from J, with 9 bases in between. This chain's CDR3 is CASSDPQGSPLHF. CDR3 DNA: TGTGCCAGCAGTGACCCTCAGGGTTCACCCCTCCACTTT.

As to this clonotype: Given the absence of the conserved phenylalanine or tryptophan at the CDR3 end, a read error is likely. The genes are TRBV5-1 and TRBJ2-1, with D perhaps matching TRBD1 or TRBD2 (7 bases each). This CDR3 has 16 amino acids. V gave up 3 bases and J gave up 7 bases, with 20 bases separating them. Germline lookup yields CDR1 SGHRS and CDR2 YFSETQ. CDR3 in DNA: TGCGCCAGCAGCTCTGACTCAGGGGGGGGCTATAATGAGCAGTTCTCC. Translated, it gives CASSSDSGGGYNEQFS.

This clonotype has at least ten counts. This chain joins TRBV5-1 and TRBJ1-1, with D possibly TRBD1 on 6 matching bases. Trimming removed 6 bases at V and 5 bases at J, with 14 bases between. The germline CDR1 and CDR2 sequences are SGHRS and YFSETQ. The CDR3 is 13 residues long. The CDR3: CASTGGQNTEAFF. CDR3 nucleotides: TGCGCCAGCACCGGGGGGCAGAATACTGAAGCTTTCTTT.

The sample holds a few counts of this clonotype. A junction boundary mismatches the germline segment, possibly from a read error. V usage is TRBV7-7 and J usage is TRBJ2-1, with 14 positions matching TRBD2. The CDR3 length is 15 residues. Germline-derived CDR1 and CDR2 are SSHAT and FNYEAQ (reference sequence). CDR3 in amino acids: CASSPGLAGGNEQFF. The CDR3 DNA is TGTGCTAGCAGCCCCGGACTAGCGGGGGGCAATGAGCAGTTCTTC. The whole variable domain, filled in from reference TRBV7-7 and TRBJ2-1, reads GAGVSQSPRYKVTKRGQDVTLRCDPISSHATLYWYQQALGQGPEFLTYFNYEAQPDKSGLPSDRFSAERPEGSISTLTIQRTEQRDSAMYRCASSPGLAGGNEQFFGPGTRLTVL.

This clonotype was observed many times. The gene calls are TRBV7-3 and TRBJ2-1; 15 nucleotides align to TRBD2. Germline lookup yields CDR1 SGHTA and CDR2 FQGTGA. J lost 11 bases, V lost 5 bases, and 7 bases had no gene match. The CDR3 is 15 amino acids. The CDR3 sequence: CASSDAGTSGGKQFF. Written as DNA, the CDR3 is TGTGCCAGCAGCGACGCCGGGACTAGCGGGGGGAAGCAGTTCTTC. Together with reference TRBV7-3 and TRBJ2-1, the CDR3 gives the full variable domain: GAGVSQTPSNKVTEKGKYVELRCDPISGHTALYWYRQSLGQGPEFLIYFQGTGAADDSGLPNDRFFAVRPEGSVSTLKIQRTERGDSAVYLCASSDAGTSGGKQFFGPGTRLTVL.

This clonotype has only a few counts. This chain uses TRBV10-3 with TRBJ2-3, with 9 bases fitting TRBD1. Unmatched junction bases numbered 7, after V lost 6 bases and J lost 3 bases. The CDR3 totals 15 residues. The germline V gene encodes CDR1 ENHRY and CDR2 SYGVKD. CDR3 bases: TGTGCCATCAGGAGACAGGGGGGCGGGACAGATACGCAGTATTTT. Encoded protein: CAIRRQGGGTDTQYF.

CDR3 loop: CASAREGGDYGYTF. Here the CDR3 DNA reads TGTGCCAGCGCCCGGGAGGGGGGGGACTATGGCTACACCTTC. This chain uses TRBV7-2 with TRBJ1-2, with D possibly matching TRBD1 (6 bases). Trimming removed 8 bases at V and 3 bases at J, with 16 bases between. This CDR3 has 14 residues. The germline V gene has CDR1 SGHTA and CDR2 FQGNSA.

This clonotype was recorded at least ten times. The chain is built from TRBV7-3 and TRBJ1-1, with 11 bases fitting TRBD1. The germline V gene has CDR1 SGHTA and CDR2 FQGTGA. Trimming cost V 5 bases and J 11 bases; bases outside gene matches: 10. The CDR3 is 14 amino acids. The CDR3 DNA is TGTGCCAGCAGCCCTGGACAGGGGGCGATGGAGGCTTTCTTT. Protein sequence: CASSPGQGAMEAFF. The full variable domain, in which reference TRBV7-3 and TRBJ1-1 provide the parts outside the CDR3, is GAGVSQTPSNKVTEKGKYVELRCDPISGHTALYWYRQSLGQGPEFLIYFQGTGAADDSGLPNDRFFAVRPEGSVSTLKIQRTERGDSAVYLCASSPGQGAMEAFFGQGTRLTVV.

Many counts were recorded for this clonotype. A junction end diverges from the germline sequence, so it may reflect a read error. This chain joins TRBV6-1 and TRBJ1-2, with D hard to call. The CDR3 loop spans 13 amino acids. Germline CDR1 MNHNS, CDR2 SASEGT. CDR3 bases: TGTCCCAGCAGTGAAGCAGGTTCAGGTGGCTACACCTTC. This gives the protein CPSSEAGSGGYTF.